These T cell receptor beta chains were read from a single sample in a study of blood T cell repertoires in COVID-19. The protocol was immunoSEQ multiplex PCR, while the TCRdb copy is restricted to in-frame clones and leaves out a portion. The sample holds about 100,000 clones, approximately 80% seen once. The material sequenced was peripheral blood. These receptors all stem from a woman in her sixties or seventies with acute or convalescent COVID-19. CDR3s include the opening cysteine and the closing phenylalanine or tryptophan. The D gene is left open where the match is weak. The listing skips clone size in some rows; elsewhere it reads once, few, many or a size class.

TRBD2 TRBJ2-2 - TRBV19 TGTGCCAGTAGTAGCGGGAGCAACACCGGGGAGCTGTTTTTT CASSSGSNTGELFF
- TRBJ1-5 - TRBV6-5 TGTGCCAGCAGTTTGGGCGGAGGGGTTCAGCCCCAGCATTTT CASSLGGGVQPQHF
- TRBJ1-2 - TRBV5-4 TGTGCCAGCAGCTCGCAGGAGGGCTACTATGGCTACACCTTC CASSSQEGYYGYTF
TRBD1 TRBJ1-4 - TRBV11-2 TGTGCCAGCAGCTTAAAAACGGGACAGGGTAGAGAAAAACTGTTTTTT CASSLKTGQGREKLFF
- TRBJ2-1 - TRBV9 TGTGCCAGCAGCGTTCCGGATGGAGGCTACAATGAGCAGTTCTTC CASSVPDGGYNEQFF
- TRBJ1-6 - TRBV28 TGTGCCAGCAGTTACAGCCACTCCTATAATTCACCCCTCCACTTT CASSYSHSYNSPLHF
- TRBJ1-2 few TRBV30 TGTGCCTGGAGTGAACAGAGAGCCTACACCTTC CAWSEQRAYTF
TRBD2 TRBJ2-1 - TRBV24-1 TGTGCCACCAGTGATTTTAGCGGGTACCTCAATGAGCAGTTCTTC CATSDFSGYLNEQFF
TRBD2 TRBJ2-3 - TRBV5-1 TGCGCCAGCAGCTTAGCGGGGGGGCCGGGCACAGATACGCAGTATTTT CASSLAGGPGTDTQYF
TRBD1 TRBJ2-1 once TRBV13 TGTGCCAGCAGCCGGACATTGGACAGGGGAATGGCCGATGAGCAGTTCTTC CASSRTLDRGMADEQFF
TRBD1 TRBJ1-6 - TRBV7-8 TGTGCCAGCAGTTTCAACGCGGGACAGACTAATTCACCCCTCCACTTT CASSFNAGQTNSPLHF
- TRBJ2-1 - TRBV15 TGTGCCACCGGGAGCTCCTACAATGAGCAGTTCTTC CATGSSYNEQFF
- TRBJ1-2 - TRBV5-1 TGCGCCAGCAGCTTGCTAGATAACTATGGCTACACCTTC CASSLLDNYGYTF
TRBD1 TRBJ2-7 - TRBV6-2/TRBV6-3 TGTGCCAGCAGTTACGGGGACAGGGGGCGCCTAGACGAGCAGTACTTC CASSYGDRGRLDEQYF
- TRBJ2-2 - TRBV4-3 TGCGCCAGCAGCCAAGAGACACCCACGCGCGGGGAGCTGTTTTTT CASSQETPTRGELFF
- TRBJ2-3 - TRBV30 TGTGCCTGGAGTCTCTCCCGAGGGGGGCAGTATTTT CAWSLSRGGQYF
TRBD2 TRBJ2-1 - TRBV19 TGTGCCAGTAGTATAGGCCGGGGGGGCGGGAGAGGCAATGAGCAGTTCTTC CASSIGRGGGRGNEQFF
- TRBJ1-6 - TRBV13 TGTGCCAGCAGCTACAGGTTGGCTTCCTATAATTCACCCCTCCACTTT CASSYRLASYNSPLHF
- TRBJ1-2 - TRBV13 TGTGCCAGCAGCTTATTCGTCTATGGCTACACCTTC CASSLFVYGYTF
- TRBJ1-5 - TRBV4-1 TGCGCCAGCAGCCATGCCGGGACTGCAAATCAGCCCCAGCATTTT CASSHAGTANQPQHF
- TRBJ1-1 - TRBV13 TGTGCCAGCAGCTTAGGTACAGGCGCGAACACTGAAGCTTTCTTT CASSLGTGANTEAFF
TRBD1 TRBJ2-3 - TRBV2 TGTGCCAGCAGTATACAGGGGTTGCCTTCATATACGCAGTATTTT CASSIQGLPSYTQYF
TRBD1 TRBJ1-2 - TRBV2 TGTGCCAGCAGGGGACAGGGGGCGAAAGGCTACACCTTC CASRGQGAKGYTF
TRBD2 TRBJ2-1 - TRBV2 TGTGCCAGCAGCCGACTAGCGGGAGGTGGAAATGAGCAGTTCTTC CASSRLAGGGNEQFF
TRBD2 TRBJ2-7 - TRBV5-6 TGTGCCAGCAGCTTGGCTAGCGGGCGCTACGAGCAGTACTTC CASSLASGRYEQYF
TRBD1 TRBJ2-5 - TRBV5-1 TGCGCCAGCAGGGCGGGACAGGGGGTAGAGACCCAGTACTTC CASRAGQGVETQYF
- TRBJ1-3 - TRBV14 TGTGCCAGCAGCCAAGGAAGGGCTCAGGGCTCGGTTGGAAACACCATATATTTT CASSQGRAQGSVGNTIYF
TRBD2 TRBJ2-3 - TRBV5-1 TGCGCCAGCAGCCTCCGCGGAGCGGGGGACACAGATACGCAGTATTTT CASSLRGAGDTDTQYF
- TRBJ1-1 - TRBV7-3 TGTGCCAGCAGCCTAATGGGCCAGTTGAACACTGAAGCTTTCTTT CASSLMGQLNTEAFF
- TRBJ1-6 once TRBV28 TGTGCCAGCAGTCAAGGGGCCTACAATTCACCCCTCCACTTT CASSQGAYNSPLHF
TRBD2 TRBJ2-7 - TRBV5-6 TGTGCCAGCAGCGCCGGAGGTAGCGGGAGGACCTACGAGCAGTACTTC CASSAGGSGRTYEQYF
- TRBJ1-5 - TRBV9 TGTGCCAGCAGCGTGGCCCCTTATAGCAATCAGCCCCAGCATTTT CASSVAPYSNQPQHF
- TRBJ2-7 - TRBV4-2 TGTGCCAGCAGCCAAGACGGGGGGCAGGGGACCTACGAGCAGTACTTC CASSQDGGQGTYEQYF
TRBD1 TRBJ1-2 - TRBV18 TGTGCCAGCTCACCACCTGGACAGGGCTACTATGGCTACACCTTC CASSPPGQGYYGYTF
TRBD1 TRBJ1-6 - TRBV4-2 TGTGCCAGCAGCCAAGGGGACAGGGCGGGTTCACCCCTCCACTTT CASSQGDRAGSPLHF
TRBD2 TRBJ2-2 - TRBV2 TGTGCCAGCAGGTATTCTAGCGGGAGTTACGGCGGGGAGCTGTTTTTT CASRYSSGSYGGELFF
TRBD1 TRBJ1-1 - TRBV5-1 TGCGCCAGCAGCTTGGCCTCCGACAGGGCAGGAGCTTTCTTT CASSLASDRAGAFF
TRBD1 TRBJ1-5 - TRBV10-2 TGCGCCAGCACTGTGGGAGGGACAGGGTCCCAGCCCCAGCATTTT CASTVGGTGSQPQHF
- TRBJ1-6 - TRBV20-1 TGCAGTGCTAGTCGCAGCTCCTATAATTCACCCCTCCACTTT CSASRSSYNSPLHF
- TRBJ1-5 - TRBV7-2 TGTGCCAGCAGCTCCGACAGCCGCCCCAATCAGCCCCAGCATTTT CASSSDSRPNQPQHF
TRBD2 TRBJ2-7 few TRBV27 TGTGCCAGCAGACGAGCGGGAGGGCCTGACGAGCAGTACTTC CASRRAGGPDEQYF
- TRBJ2-2 - TRBV6-5 TGTGCCAGCAGTTACTCAGTATTTGCGGACACCGGGGAGCTGTTTTTT CASSYSVFADTGELFF
TRBD1 TRBJ2-2 - TRBV28 TGTGCCAGCAGTAAGATTGGGACAGGGATCCGCACCGGGGAGCTGTTTTTT CASSKIGTGIRTGELFF
- TRBJ1-1 - TRBV28 TGTGCCAGCAGTTCTCCCACCTCGGTGACTGAAGCTTTCTTT CASSSPTSVTEAFF
TRBD1 TRBJ1-3 - TRBV9 TGTGCCAGCAGCGTAGCAGGGGACAGGGTGACGGGAAACACCATATATTTT CASSVAGDRVTGNTIYF
TRBD2 TRBJ2-7 - TRBV11-3 TGTGCCAGCAGCTCAAGGTTGGGACTAGAATCCTACGAGCAGTACTTC CASSSRLGLESYEQYF
TRBD1 TRBJ1-3 - TRBV28 TGTGCCAGCAGTTCTCCACAGGGGGCGCCCTCTGGAAACACCATATATTTT CASSSPQGAPSGNTIYF
TRBD1 TRBJ1-5 - TRBV6-2/TRBV6-3 TGTGCCAGCAGTTGGACAGGTTTCAATCAGCCCCAGCATTTT CASSWTGFNQPQHF
- TRBJ1-6 - TRBV23-1 TGCGCCAGCAGTCTGTCCAGGCTCTATAATTCACCCCTCCACTTT CASSLSRLYNSPLHF
- TRBJ1-1 - TRBV5-1 TGCGCCAGCAGCCCTAAACCCGGGACAACGAACACTGAAGCTTTCTTT CASSPKPGTTNTEAFF
- TRBJ2-3 - TRBV11-2 TGTGCCAGCAGCTTAGAAGTCTACACGGAGTTCGATACGCAGTATTTT CASSLEVYTEFDTQYF
TRBD1 TRBJ1-1 - TRBV5-4 TGTGCCAGCAGCTGGGGACAGCGACGGGGCACTGAAGCTTTCTTT CASSWGQRRGTEAFF
- TRBJ2-5 - TRBV24-1 TGTGCCACCAGTGATCAGCAAGAGACCCAGTACTTC CATSDQQETQYF
TRBD1 TRBJ1-4 few TRBV5-1 TGCGCCAGCAGCTTGGTGGGACAGGGTAGTCGGGATGAAAAACTGTTTTTT CASSLVGQGSRDEKLFF
TRBD2 TRBJ2-3 few TRBV5-4 TGTGCCAGCAGACTTTTCAGTAGCGGGGCTTCCTTTATGAGCACAGATACGCAGTATTTT CASRLFSSGASFMSTDTQYF
TRBD2 TRBJ2-7 - TRBV29-1 TGCAGCGTCACCCAAGCGGGAGCGGGGTCCTACGAGCAGTACTTC CSVTQAGAGSYEQYF
- TRBJ1-1 once TRBV19 TGTGCCACGCAGGAACGAAGAAGCACTGAAGCTTTCTTT CATQERRSTEAFF
TRBD2 TRBJ2-7 - TRBV18 TGTGCCAGCTCTCCGACCGCCGGGACTACACTCTTC CASSPTAGTTLF
TRBD1 TRBJ1-5 - TRBV28 TGTGCCAGCAGAGACAGGGGGCTTCATCAGCCCCAGCATTTT CASRDRGLHQPQHF